These 27 T cell receptor beta chains originate from one sample sequenced in a study of cytomegalovirus exposure and HLA in healthy donors. The PCR made use of 60 Vbeta and 13 Jbeta primers. Libraries were prepared by immunoSEQ multiplex PCR; TCRdb keeps only in-frame clonotypes and omits some of them. In the table there are 40,000 to 55,000 clones, around 80% of which are singletons. The sequenced sample was PBMCs. The receptors shown here come from a boy younger than 18 in good health and CMV-seropositive.

Here the CDR3 DNA reads TGCAGCGTTCTGAGAGCTGGTAATGAGCAGTTCTTC. Protein: CSVLRAGNEQFF. The V gene is TRBV29-1, the J gene TRBJ2-1, with D unclear. The germline V gene encodes CDR1 SQVTM and CDR2 ANQGSEA. The CDR3 contains 12 residues. Deletions cut 5 bases from V and 7 bases from J, with 12 bases between.

J is TRBJ1-2 and V is TRBV6-1; D is uncertain. Trimming cost V 7 bases and J 11 bases, with 11 bases left between them. This CDR3 is built from 10 residues. Germline-derived CDR1 and CDR2 are MNHNS and SASEGT. The CDR3 loop is CASTGILYTF. The CDR3 DNA follows: TGTGCCAGCACAGGCATCCTATACACCTTC.

The chain has TRBV6-6 and TRBJ2-5; D unclear. The ends were cut back, 6 bases at V and 5 bases at J, with 7 bases in the middle. Germline values: CDR1 MNHNY, CDR2 SVGAGI (reference sequence). This CDR3 region has 11 residues. The CDR3 nucleotides read TGTGCCAGCAGGTTTCGGGAGACCCAGTACTTC. Amino acid sequence: CASRFRETQYF.

The rearrangement joins TRBV10-1 to TRBJ2-2, with TRBD1 as a possible D gene (6 bases). This CDR3 comprises 12 residues. In germline, CDR1 is WNHNN, CDR2 SYGVQD (reference sequence). V was pared by 5 bases and J by 6 bases, with 7 bases between. In DNA form, the CDR3 reads TGCGCCAGCAGTTCAGGGGCCGGGGAGCTGTTTTTT. This sequence encodes CASSSGAGELFF.

This clone was picked up a small number of times. The rearrangement links TRBV4-1 to TRBJ1-2; D possibly corresponds to TRBD1 (5 bases). Trimming shortened V by 0 bases and J by 7 bases, and 21 bases separated the two germline ends. Germline V gene data show CDR1 as MGHRA and CDR2 as YSYEKL. This CDR3 has 17 residues. The CDR3 bases are TGCGCCAGCAGCCAAGATGATTCGTCGGGGGGACTTGCTGGCTACACCTTC. Protein product: CASSQDDSSGGLAGYTF.

J is TRBJ2-7 and V is TRBV2; maybe TRBD2 (6 bases). Trimming took 4 bases from V and 0 from J, leaving 10 bases between them. CDR3 size: 14 residues. Per germline, CDR1 SNHLY and CDR2 FYNNEI. CDR3 coding DNA: TGTGCCAGCAGTGTGGGAGGAAGCTCCTACGAGCAGTACTTC. It is translated as CASSVGGSSYEQYF.

This clone was detected once. The chain uses TRBV5-4 and TRBJ1-2; tentative D call: TRBD1 (6 bases). Deletions cut 0 bases from V and 8 bases from J, with 11 bases between. This CDR3 spans 13 amino acids. Germline CDR1 and CDR2: SGHNT and YYREEE (reference sequence). For the CDR3, the DNA is TGTGCCAGCAGCTTGGACAGGGCTGTCGGCTACACCTTC. It is translated as CASSLDRAVGYTF.

V gene TRBV9 combines with J gene TRBJ1-6; 7 positions match TRBD1. The CDR3 loop spans 16 amino acids. Germline V gene lookup returns CDR1 SGDLS and CDR2 YYNGEE. The V gene end was trimmed by 3 bases and the J gene end by 10 bases; junction bases not matched to a gene: 13. The CDR3 DNA is TGTGCCAGCAGCGACGTCGTAGGGACAGCAGCATCACCCCTCCACTTT. Encoded protein: CASSDVVGTAASPLHF.

The chain joins TRBV19 to TRBJ2-7; 7 positions match TRBD1. CDR3 size: 13 residues. The junction had 5 bases not matched to a gene; V was cut back by 5 bases and J by 4 bases. CDR1 LNHDA and CDR2 SQIVND come from the germline V gene (reference sequence). The CDR3 here is CASSYRGSYEQYF. In DNA form, the CDR3 reads TGTGCCAGTAGTTACAGGGGATCGTACGAGCAGTACTTC.

V gene TRBV6-1 combines with J gene TRBJ2-5; a possible D gene is TRBD1 (6 bases). V was cut by 6 bases and J by 1 base, with 12 bases left in between. The CDR3 spans 14 residues. Germline values: CDR1 MNHNS, CDR2 SASEGT. The CDR3 DNA reads TGTGCCAGCAGAGGACAGCTCCTCCAAGAGACCCAGTACTTC. Amino acids: CASRGQLLQETQYF.

V usage is TRBV9 and J usage is TRBJ2-2; 7 positions match TRBD2. The germline V gene encodes CDR1 SGDLS and CDR2 YYNGEE. Germline trimming cut 3 bases from V and 1 base from J; bases unmatched to any gene: 6. This CDR3 has 16 amino acids. The CDR3 protein is CASSASGRGNTGELFF. The CDR3 DNA sequence: TGTGCCAGCAGCGCCTCAGGGAGGGGGAACACCGGGGAGCTGTTTTTT.

As for this clone: This likely comes from a read error, as the CDR3 has no conserved phenylalanine or tryptophan at its end. CDR3 region: CASSLAAGHNTEAFS. The DNA of the CDR3 is TGTGCCAGCAGCTTGGCCGCGGGTCACAACACTGAAGCTTTCTCT. The chain uses TRBV5-4 and TRBJ1-1; D gene ambiguous. Trimming cost V 0 bases and J 2 bases, with 11 bases left between them. The germline V gene has CDR1 SGHNT and CDR2 YYREEE (reference sequence). CDR3 size: 15 residues.

J is TRBJ1-1 and V is TRBV6-6; D is perhaps TRBD1 (5 bases). The V end was cut by 4 bases, the J end by 5 bases, with 8 bases between. Germline CDR1 MNHNY, CDR2 SVGAGI (reference sequence). The CDR3 runs to 12 residues. The CDR3 is CASSSRQTEAFF. The CDR3 DNA is TGTGCCAGCAGTTCACGACAGACTGAAGCTTTCTTT.

This rearrangement joins TRBV6-5 to TRBJ2-2, with D possibly matching TRBD1 (6 bases). From germline, CDR1 is MNHEY and CDR2 SVGAGI. Trimming stripped 9 bases from V and 6 bases from J, with 14 bases between. The length of the CDR3 is 13 residues. The CDR3 protein is CASTWGPAGELFF. CDR3 in DNA: TGTGCCAGTACTTGGGGGCCTGCCGGGGAGCTGTTTTTT.

Details on this clone: The sample has other DNA sequences that encode this CDR3 too. The chain has TRBV18 and TRBJ1-1; TRBD1 matches 9 bases. Unmatched junction bases numbered 9, after V lost 3 bases and J lost 1 base. Germline V gene sequence: CDR1 KGHSH, CDR2 LQKENI. The CDR3 sequence is 17 residues long. Written as DNA, the CDR3 is TGTGCCAGCTCACCTGTCCCGGGACAGGGAACGAACACTGAAGCTTTCTTT. It translates to CASSPVPGQGTNTEAFF.

This rearrangement joins TRBV7-8 to TRBJ2-1; D is unclear. Germline loops: CDR1 SGHVS, CDR2 FQNEAQ. V lost 2 bases to trimming and J lost 4 bases, with 6 bases between them. CDR3 length: 13 residues. The CDR3 loop reads CASSLSTYNEQFF. The CDR3, as DNA: TGTGCCAGCAGCTTAAGTACTTACAATGAGCAGTTCTTC.

The chain is built from TRBV18 and TRBJ1-1; no reliable D call. This CDR3 region has 13 residues. CDR1 and CDR2 (germline): KGHSH, LQKENI. The germline V and J ends were trimmed by 3 bases and 12 bases, with 17 bases remaining between them. CDR3 sequence (DNA): TGTGCCAGCTCACCCCGAACGGAGGAGCTACCTTTCTTT. This codes for CASSPRTEELPFF.

The rearrangement uses TRBV7-2 and TRBJ2-2; 7 positions agree with TRBD2. The V gene end was trimmed by 1 base and the J gene end by 9 bases; junction bases not matched to a gene: 2. Germline assignment: CDR1 SGHTA and CDR2 FQGNSA. The CDR3 has 13 residues. CDR3: CASSLGGGRELFF. DNA of the CDR3: TGTGCCAGCAGCTTAGGCGGGGGAAGGGAGCTGTTTTTT.

This chain's CDR3 is CASSLVLNYGYTF. As DNA, the CDR3 is TGTGCCAGCAGCTTAGTCCTTAACTATGGCTACACCTTC. The chain joins TRBV13 to TRBJ1-2; D call uncertain. The CDR3 consists of 13 residues. Trimming pared 1 base from V and 1 base from J, leaving 4 bases between. CDR1 and CDR2 from the germline V gene are PRHDT and FYEKMQ (reference sequence).

The rearrangement uses TRBV12-5 and TRBJ1-5; D perhaps matches TRBD1 (5 bases). The CDR3 length is 15 residues. Trimming took off 1 base at V and 2 bases at J, with 9 bases between the two ends. CDR1 and CDR2 (germline): LGHNT, FRNRAP. The CDR3 DNA is TGTGCTAGTGGTTTGGACCTAGGGGGCAATCAGCCCCAGCATTTT. Its protein is CASGLDLGGNQPQHF.

The sample holds one count of this clone. V usage is TRBV5-1 and J usage is TRBJ1-1, with a tentative D call TRBD1 (5 bases). This CDR3 region has 13 residues. V was trimmed by 5 bases and J by 6 bases, leaving 14 bases between them. Germline CDR1 and CDR2: SGHRS and YFSETQ. Written as DNA, the CDR3 is TGCGCCAGCAGGGGTAAGGGGAGGCCTGAAGCTTTCTTT. Translated: CASRGKGRPEAFF. Looking up the rest from reference TRBV5-1 and TRBJ1-1 gives the full variable domain: KAGVTQTPRYLIKTRGQQVTLSCSPISGHRSVSWYQQTPGQGLQFLFEYFSETQRNKGNFPGRFSGRQFSNSRSEMNVSTLELGDSALYLCASRGKGRPEAFFGQGTRLTVV.

Points on this clone: One end of the junction varies from germline; a read error may be responsible. Here the CDR3 reads CAGRTGNEKLFF. The CDR3 nucleotides are TGTGCCGGCAGGACAGGGAATGAAAAACTGTTTTTT. This rearrangement joins TRBV2 to TRBJ1-4, with 8 nucleotides matching TRBD1. Per germline, CDR1 SNHLY and CDR2 FYNNEI. The CDR3 has 12 amino acids.

This chain links TRBV10-3 with TRBJ1-1; no clear D gene. V was clipped by 9 bases and J by 6 bases, with 20 bases between them. The germline V gene encodes CDR1 ENHRY and CDR2 SYGVKD. This CDR3 spans 14 amino acids. The CDR3 reads CAMSGSERVAEAFF. Here the CDR3 DNA reads TGTGCCATGTCGGGCAGCGAGAGGGTTGCTGAAGCTTTCTTT.

The J gene is TRBJ2-3, the V gene TRBV5-6, with D tentatively TRBD2 (5 bases). Trimming took 6 bases from V and 2 from J, leaving 10 bases between them. The length of the CDR3 is 13 residues. Germline CDR1 reads SGHDT; CDR2 reads YYEEEE. CDR3 in amino acids: CASTDGNTDTQYF. CDR3 DNA: TGTGCCAGCACCGACGGGAACACAGATACGCAGTATTTT.

V and J are TRBV4-2 and TRBJ1-6, with D maybe TRBD1 (5 bases). CDR1 and CDR2 (germline): LGHNA, YNFKEQ. Trimming pared 1 base from V and 10 bases from J, leaving 20 bases between. The CDR3 loop spans 17 amino acids. CDR3 sequence reads: CASSQATAAFGYSPLHF. The CDR3 nucleotides read TGTGCCAGCAGCCAAGCGACAGCCGCTTTCGGGTACTCACCCCTCCACTTT.

This sequence joins TRBV7-8 and TRBJ2-7, with TRBD1 matching 9 bases. The CDR3 is made up of 15 amino acids. CDR1 and CDR2 (germline): SGHVS, FQNEAQ. Trimming at V came to 5 bases and at J to 3 bases, leaving 8 bases not matched to a gene. CDR3 loop: CASSPPGQGLYEQYF. CDR3 sequence (DNA): TGTGCCAGCAGCCCGCCGGGACAGGGCCTCTACGAGCAGTACTTC.

The genes are TRBV7-2 and TRBJ1-1; D gene unclear. V was clipped by 1 base and J by 7 bases, with 10 bases between them. The CDR3 loop spans 13 amino acids. Germline V CDR1 and CDR2: SGHTA, FQGNSA. Here the CDR3 reads CASSLGFASEAFF. The CDR3 coding sequence is TGTGCCAGCAGCTTAGGATTCGCGAGTGAAGCTTTCTTT.